The clone carrying this T cell receptor beta chain was counted a few times. As yet, its antigen is unknown. This specimen belongs to a study of T cell repertoires in aging, cancer and after chemotherapy. Points from the study as a whole: Untreated cancer patients had significantly lower blood TCR diversity than age-matched healthy donors. Across the chemotherapy interval, each cancer cohort showed higher median generation probability, suggesting thymic rebound.

Between the trimmed V and J ends, which lost 6 bases and 3 bases, there was a span of 21 bases. CDR1 and CDR2 (germline): MNHEY, SVGEGT. There are 17 residues in the CDR3. TCR beta rearrangements were amplified from peripheral blood genomic DNA. Multiplex touch-down PCR with TRB-A/B primers amplified rearranged V-D-J TRB sequences. TCRdb fed the multiplex PCR reads into MiXCR, producing one record per CDR3 protein. The sample includes around 5,200 distinct CDR3 sequences, approximately 28% of them seen just once. The source material was blood. V gene TRBV6-2 or TRBV6-3 combines with J gene TRBJ1-5, with D perhaps matching TRBD1 (6 bases). This receptor was identified in a human donor in good health. The CDR3 loop is CASSLVIGGAPNQPQHF. CDR3 coding DNA: TGTGCCAGCAGCTTAGTTATAGGGGGAGCCCCCAATCAGCCCCAGCATTTT.